This T cell receptor (beta chain) was identified in a study of cytotoxic CD8 clonotypes in ibrutinib-treated CLL. Germline CDR1 reads SEHNR; CDR2 reads FQNEAQ (reference sequence). The length of the CDR3 is 15 residues. V lost 5 bases to trimming and J lost 0 bases, with 14 bases between them. Sequenced by immunoSEQ multiplex PCR; TCRdb stores in-frame clones only, minus some. The table includes 12,000 to 15,000 clones, roughly 50% detected once. This rearrangement joins TRBV7-9 to TRBJ2-7; a weak D match, TRBD1 (7 bases). The receptor was derived from a human donor with chronic lymphocytic leukemia. The specimen was PBMCs, collected at an approximately 22-month disease-progression time point, from a patient treated with ibrutinib. The CDR3 nucleotides are TGTGCCAGCAGCAGATACAGGGGACTCTCCTACGAGCAGTACTTC. Translating it yields CASSRYRGLSYEQYF. The complete variable domain, with remaining parts taken from reference TRBV7-9 and TRBJ2-7, reads DTGVSQNPRHKITKRGQNVTFRCDPISEHNRLYWYRQTLGQGPEFLTYFQNEAQLEKSRLLSDRFSAERPKGSFSTLEIQRTEQGDSAMYLCASSRYRGLSYEQYFGPGTRLTVT.